This TCR beta chain was documented in a study of blood T cell repertoires in COVID-19. Study information: The samples span acute and convalescent COVID-19 from the United States, Italy and Spain. T cells, B-cell-depleted T cells, or PBMCs supplied cDNA or gDNA.

Trimming took 2 bases from V and 1 from J, leaving 8 bases between them. CDR1 LGHDT and CDR2 YNNKEL come from the germline V gene (reference sequence). The CDR3 consists of 14 residues. In the source study's methods: Reference gene primers were amplified, and this amplification served to estimate nucleated cell counts. TCRdb keeps only in-frame clones here, not all; method: immunoSEQ multiplex PCR. The V and J calls and clone size come from that table; D and trimming were worked out from the DNA. The table records 300,000 to 350,000 clones, 75% to 90% of them present only once. The TCR sequence derives from a man younger than 35 with active or convalescent COVID-19. The chain couples TRBV3-1 (or the pseudogene TRBV3-2) to TRBJ1-1, with D perhaps TRBD1 (5 bases). Material: peripheral blood. The CDR3 DNA reads TGTGCCAGCAGCCAAAACAGGCGGAACACTGAAGCTTTCTTT. It is translated as CASSQNRRNTEAFF.